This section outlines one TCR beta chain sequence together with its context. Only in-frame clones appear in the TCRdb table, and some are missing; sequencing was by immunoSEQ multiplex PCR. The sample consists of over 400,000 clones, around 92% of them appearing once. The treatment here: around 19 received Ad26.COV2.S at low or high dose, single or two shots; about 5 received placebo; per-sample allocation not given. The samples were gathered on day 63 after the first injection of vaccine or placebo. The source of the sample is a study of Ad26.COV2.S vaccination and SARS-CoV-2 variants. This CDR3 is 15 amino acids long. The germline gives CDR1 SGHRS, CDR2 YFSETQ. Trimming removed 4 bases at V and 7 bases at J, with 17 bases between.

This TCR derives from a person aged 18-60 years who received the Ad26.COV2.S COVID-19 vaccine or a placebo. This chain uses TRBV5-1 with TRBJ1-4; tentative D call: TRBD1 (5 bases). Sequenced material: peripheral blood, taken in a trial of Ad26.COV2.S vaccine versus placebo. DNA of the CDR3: TGCGCCAGCAGCATCCGGCCAGGGCCGGGTGAAAAACTGTTTTTT. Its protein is CASSIRPGPGEKLFF.